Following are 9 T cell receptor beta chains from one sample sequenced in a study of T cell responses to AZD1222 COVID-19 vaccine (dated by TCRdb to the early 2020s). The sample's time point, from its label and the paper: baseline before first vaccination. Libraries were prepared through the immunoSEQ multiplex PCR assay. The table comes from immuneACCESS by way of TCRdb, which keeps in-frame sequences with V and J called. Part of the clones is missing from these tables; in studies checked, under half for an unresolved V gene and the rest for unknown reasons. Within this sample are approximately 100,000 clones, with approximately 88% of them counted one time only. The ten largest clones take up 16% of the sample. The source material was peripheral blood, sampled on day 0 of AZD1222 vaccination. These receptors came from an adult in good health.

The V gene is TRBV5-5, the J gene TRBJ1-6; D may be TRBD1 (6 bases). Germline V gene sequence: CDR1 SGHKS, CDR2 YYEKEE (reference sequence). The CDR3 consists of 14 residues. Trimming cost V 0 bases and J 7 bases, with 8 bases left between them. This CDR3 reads CASSLVGANSPLHF. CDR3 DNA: TGTGCCAGCAGCTTGGTGGGGGCGAATTCACCCCTCCACTTT.

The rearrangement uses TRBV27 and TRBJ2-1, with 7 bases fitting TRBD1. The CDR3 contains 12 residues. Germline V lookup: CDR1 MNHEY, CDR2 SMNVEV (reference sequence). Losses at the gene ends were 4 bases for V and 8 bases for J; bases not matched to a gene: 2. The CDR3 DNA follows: TGTGCCAGCAGTTCGGGGACAGATGAGCAGTTCTTC. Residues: CASSSGTDEQFF.

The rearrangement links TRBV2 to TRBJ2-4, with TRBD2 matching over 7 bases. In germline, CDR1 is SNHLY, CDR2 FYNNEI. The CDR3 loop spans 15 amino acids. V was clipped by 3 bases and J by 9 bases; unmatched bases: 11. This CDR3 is CASSERSGTGGIQYF. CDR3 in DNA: TGTGCCAGCAGTGAGCGAAGCGGGACGGGAGGCATTCAGTACTTC.

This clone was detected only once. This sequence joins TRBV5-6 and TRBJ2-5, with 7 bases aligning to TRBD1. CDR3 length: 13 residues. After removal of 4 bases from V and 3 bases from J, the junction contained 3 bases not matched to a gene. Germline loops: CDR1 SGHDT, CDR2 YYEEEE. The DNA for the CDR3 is TGTGCCAGCAGCCCCGGACAGGAAGAGACCCAGTACTTC. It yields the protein CASSPGQEETQYF.

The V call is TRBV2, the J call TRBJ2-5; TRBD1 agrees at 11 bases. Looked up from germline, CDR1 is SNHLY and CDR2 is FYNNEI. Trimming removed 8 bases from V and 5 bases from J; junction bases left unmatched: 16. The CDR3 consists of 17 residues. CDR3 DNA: TGTGCCAGCCGAAGGACAGGGGGCTTGAGTGTAAGGGAGACCCAGTACTTC. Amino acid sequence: CASRRTGGLSVRETQYF.

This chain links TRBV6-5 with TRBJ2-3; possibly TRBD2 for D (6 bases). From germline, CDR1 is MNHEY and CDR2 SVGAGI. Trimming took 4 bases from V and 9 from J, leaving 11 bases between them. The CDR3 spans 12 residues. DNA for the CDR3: TGTGCCAGCAGTTCGGGGCGGGGAACGCAGTATTTT. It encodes CASSSGRGTQYF.

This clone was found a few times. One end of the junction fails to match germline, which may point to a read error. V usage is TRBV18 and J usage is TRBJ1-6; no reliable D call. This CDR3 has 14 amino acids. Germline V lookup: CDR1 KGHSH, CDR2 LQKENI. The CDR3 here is CATSESVDDSPLHF. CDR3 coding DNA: TGTGCCACCTCAGAGAGTGTGGATGATTCACCCCTCCACTTT. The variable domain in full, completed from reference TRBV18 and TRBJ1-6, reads NAGVMQNPRHLVRRRGQEARLRCSPMKGHSHVYWYRQLPEEGLKFMVYLQKENIIDESGMPKERFSAEFPKEGPSILRIQQVVRGDSAAYFCATSESVDDSPLHFGNGTRLTVT.

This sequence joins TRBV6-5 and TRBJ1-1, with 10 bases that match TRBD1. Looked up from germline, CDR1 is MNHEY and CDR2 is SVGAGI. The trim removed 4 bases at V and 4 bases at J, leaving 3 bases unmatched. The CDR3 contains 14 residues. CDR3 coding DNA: TGTGCCAGCAGTTTCCGACAGGGGGCCACTGAAGCTTTCTTT. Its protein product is CASSFRQGATEAFF.

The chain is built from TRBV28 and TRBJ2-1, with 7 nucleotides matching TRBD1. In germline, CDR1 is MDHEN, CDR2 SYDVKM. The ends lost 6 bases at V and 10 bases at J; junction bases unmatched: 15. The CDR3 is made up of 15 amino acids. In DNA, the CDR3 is TGTGCCAGCAGGCCGGGACAGCCCCGACGTGGCGAGCAGTTCTTC. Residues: CASRPGQPRRGEQFF.